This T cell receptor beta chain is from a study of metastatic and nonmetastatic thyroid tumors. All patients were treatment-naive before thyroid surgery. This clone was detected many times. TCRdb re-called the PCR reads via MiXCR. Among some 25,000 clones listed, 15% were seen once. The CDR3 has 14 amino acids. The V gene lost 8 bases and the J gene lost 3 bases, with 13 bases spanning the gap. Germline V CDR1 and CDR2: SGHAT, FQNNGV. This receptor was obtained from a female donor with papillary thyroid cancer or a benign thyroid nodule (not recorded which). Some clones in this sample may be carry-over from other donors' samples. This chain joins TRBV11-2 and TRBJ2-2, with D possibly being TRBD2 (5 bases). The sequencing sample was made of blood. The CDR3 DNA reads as TGTGCCAGCTCATGGTGGGGAGACACCGGGGAGCTGTTTTTT. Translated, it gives CASSWWGDTGELFF.